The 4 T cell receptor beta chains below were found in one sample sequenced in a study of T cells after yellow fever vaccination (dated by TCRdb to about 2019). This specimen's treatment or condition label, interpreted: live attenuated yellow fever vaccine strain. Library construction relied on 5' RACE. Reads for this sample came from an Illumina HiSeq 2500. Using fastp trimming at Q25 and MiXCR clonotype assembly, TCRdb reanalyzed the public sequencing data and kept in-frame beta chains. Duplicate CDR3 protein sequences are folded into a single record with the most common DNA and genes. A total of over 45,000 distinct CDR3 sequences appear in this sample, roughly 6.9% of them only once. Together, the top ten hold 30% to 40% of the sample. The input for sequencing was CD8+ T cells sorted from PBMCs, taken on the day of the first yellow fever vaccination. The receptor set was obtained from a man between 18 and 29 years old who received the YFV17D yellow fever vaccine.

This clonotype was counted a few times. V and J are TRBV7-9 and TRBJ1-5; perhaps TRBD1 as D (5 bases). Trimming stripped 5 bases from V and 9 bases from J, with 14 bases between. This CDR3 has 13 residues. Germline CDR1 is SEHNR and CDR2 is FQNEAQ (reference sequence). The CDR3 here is CASSPGAGWPQHF. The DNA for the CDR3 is TGTGCCAGCAGCCCTGGGGCGGGTTGGCCCCAGCATTTT.

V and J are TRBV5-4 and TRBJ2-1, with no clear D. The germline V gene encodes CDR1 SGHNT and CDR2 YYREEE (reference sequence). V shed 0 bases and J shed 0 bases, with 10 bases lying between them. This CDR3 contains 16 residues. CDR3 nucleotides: TGTGCCAGCAGCTTGGCTGACTCTTACTCCTACAATGAGCAGTTCTTC. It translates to CASSLADSYSYNEQFF. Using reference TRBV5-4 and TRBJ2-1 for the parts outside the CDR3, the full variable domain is ETGVTQSPTHLIKTRGQQVTLRCSSQSGHNTVSWYQQALGQGPQFIFQYYREEENGRGNFPPRFSGLQFPNYSSELNVNALELDDSALYLCASSLADSYSYNEQFFGPGTRLTVL.

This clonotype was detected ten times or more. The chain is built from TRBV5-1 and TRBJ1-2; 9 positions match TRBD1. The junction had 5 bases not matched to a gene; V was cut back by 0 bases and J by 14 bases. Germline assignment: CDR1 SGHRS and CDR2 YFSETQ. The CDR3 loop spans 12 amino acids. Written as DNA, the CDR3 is TGCGCCAGCAGCTTGGGACACAGGGGGCGAACCTTC. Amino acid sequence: CASSLGHRGRTF.

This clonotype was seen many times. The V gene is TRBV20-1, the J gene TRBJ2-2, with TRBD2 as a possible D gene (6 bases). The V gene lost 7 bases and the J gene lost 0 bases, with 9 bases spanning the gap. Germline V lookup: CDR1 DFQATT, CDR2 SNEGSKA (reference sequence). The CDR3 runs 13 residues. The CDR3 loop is CSGRGANTGELFF. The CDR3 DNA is TGCAGTGGACGCGGGGCGAACACCGGGGAGCTGTTTTTT.